Presented here are 29 T cell receptor beta chains from one specimen sequenced in a study of shared clonotypes between healthy human individuals. Naive CD8 cells lacked CD45RO, underwent positive selection for CCR7 and left out terminally differentiated effector memory CD45RA+ cells. The assay was immunoSEQ multiplex PCR, and TCRdb's table has in-frame clones only and misses some. The sample yields 550,000 to 750,000 clones, around 95% seen once. What was sequenced was naive CD8+ T cells sorted from blood. Receptors were obtained from a woman younger than 45 in good health.

The chain couples TRBV2 to TRBJ2-1; tentative D call: TRBD2 (6 bases). The CDR3 totals 16 residues. CDR1 is SNHLY, CDR2 FYNNEI, per germline. V was trimmed by 4 bases and J by 4 bases, leaving 17 bases between them. CDR3 bases: TGTGCCAGCAGTGTCGGCGCGGGGACGTGGTACAATGAGCAGTTCTTC. This translates into CASSVGAGTWYNEQFF.

This sequence joins TRBV4-1 and TRBJ2-7, with 9 bases aligning to TRBD2. From germline, CDR1 is MGHRA and CDR2 YSYEKL. This CDR3 is 16 amino acids long. The V and J ends lost 3 bases and 4 bases, in that order; junction bases with no gene match: 10. The CDR3 sequence: CASSHDPGTSRYEQYF. The CDR3 DNA sequence: TGCGCCAGCAGCCATGATCCCGGGACTAGCAGATACGAGCAGTACTTC.

This sequence joins TRBV6-5 and TRBJ2-5, with D perhaps TRBD2 (5 bases). Germline CDR1 MNHEY, CDR2 SVGAGI. The V and J ends lost 6 bases and 3 bases respectively, with 17 bases between them. The CDR3 is 15 residues long. DNA for the CDR3: TGTGCCAGCAGCCCGTTTACCGGGATCAAAGAGACCCAGTACTTC. It translates to CASSPFTGIKETQYF.

The chain links TRBV5-8 to TRBJ2-6; D possibly corresponds to TRBD1 (6 bases). The CDR3 consists of 16 residues. Germline CDR1 is SGHTS and CDR2 is YDEGEE. V lost 0 bases and J 2 bases, leaving 9 bases between the germline ends. This chain's CDR3 is CASSLDRVAGANVLTF. The CDR3 DNA follows: TGTGCCAGCAGCTTGGACAGGGTTGCTGGGGCCAACGTCCTGACTTTC.

The chain combines TRBV27 with TRBJ2-3; no clear D gene. CDR1 and CDR2 (germline): MNHEY, SMNVEV (reference sequence). The CDR3 contains 14 residues. V shed 0 bases and J shed 6 bases, with 10 bases lying between them. DNA of the CDR3: TGTGCCAGCAGTTTATCTAATAGACCGGATACGCAGTATTTT. Translated: CASSLSNRPDTQYF.

This chain connects TRBV19 to TRBJ2-5; 11 bases match TRBD2. CDR3 length: 15 amino acids. With 2 bases clipped from V and 4 bases from J, the junction kept 3 bases outside the gene matches. The germline V gene encodes CDR1 LNHDA and CDR2 SQIVND (reference sequence). The CDR3 nucleotides are TGTGCCAGTAGTATAAGACTAGCGGGAATAGAGACCCAGTACTTC. As protein: CASSIRLAGIETQYF.

V gene TRBV14 combines with J gene TRBJ1-1; D may be TRBD1 (5 bases). Germline V gives CDR1 SGHDN, CDR2 FVKESK. V was shortened by 2 bases and J by 0 bases, with 7 bases between the two germline ends. The CDR3 contains 14 residues. The CDR3 reads CASSQMGVNTEAFF. In nucleotides, the CDR3 is TGTGCCAGCAGCCAAATGGGGGTGAACACTGAAGCTTTCTTT.

The genes are TRBV19 and TRBJ1-5; D is unresolved. CDR3 length equals 17 residues. Germline CDR1 reads LNHDA; CDR2 reads SQIVND (reference sequence). Trimming pared 4 bases from V and 4 bases from J, leaving 20 bases between. CDR3: CASSTPPRRFLNQPQHF. CDR3 sequence (DNA): TGTGCCAGTAGTACCCCCCCCCGACGATTCCTAAATCAGCCCCAGCATTTT.

The J gene is TRBJ2-7, the V gene TRBV11-2; 8 positions match TRBD1. Germline assignment: CDR1 SGHAT and CDR2 FQNNGV. V was pared by 5 bases and J by 2 bases, with 17 bases of the junction left unmatched. The CDR3 has 18 amino acids. CDR3 region: CASSPGTGPDRRTYEQYF. The CDR3 DNA is TGTGCCAGCAGCCCCGGGACAGGACCTGACCGCCGAACCTACGAGCAGTACTTC.

This clone was seen only once. J is TRBJ2-7 and V is TRBV28; 10 nucleotides match TRBD1. The CDR3 loop spans 17 amino acids. From germline, CDR1 is MDHEN and CDR2 SYDVKM. V was pared by 5 bases and J by 2 bases, with 12 bases of the junction left unmatched. CDR3 loop: CASSPDMDRGFAYEQYF. The CDR3 coding sequence is TGTGCCAGCAGTCCAGACATGGACAGGGGGTTCGCCTACGAGCAGTACTTC.

The CDR3 sequence is CASSIFGPEYMNTEAFF. As DNA, the CDR3 is TGTGCCAGTAGTATATTCGGTCCGGAGTACATGAACACTGAAGCTTTCTTT. The V and J genes are TRBV19 and TRBJ1-1; D unresolved. CDR1 and CDR2 from the germline V gene are LNHDA and SQIVND (reference sequence). The V gene lost 2 bases and the J gene lost 0 bases, with 16 bases spanning the gap. This CDR3 has 17 amino acids.

The CDR3 DNA is TGTGCCAGCAGCTTAGGGGGACTCTTTGGCAAAAACATTCAGTACTTC. Amino acids: CASSLGGLFGKNIQYF. The chain has TRBV7-9 and TRBJ2-4, with a possible D match to TRBD2 (6 bases). V was shortened by 1 base and J by 3 bases, with 13 bases between the two germline ends. CDR1 is SEHNR and CDR2 is FQNEAQ in the germline V gene (reference sequence). The CDR3 covers 16 residues.

This clone was seen a few times. The chain carries TRBV29-1 and TRBJ1-2, with D unclear. The germline CDR1 and CDR2 sequences are SQVTM and ANQGSEA. Trimming removed 3 bases at V and 6 bases at J, with 20 bases between. The CDR3 has 15 residues. The CDR3 DNA sequence: TGCAGCGTTGATCGGCCGAGTACCCCGGCCCATGGCTACACCTTC. Translation gives CSVDRPSTPAHGYTF. Supplemented by reference TRBV29-1 and TRBJ1-2, the full variable domain reads SAVISQKPSRDICQRGTSLTIQCQVDSQVTMMFWYRQQPGQSLTLIATANQGSEATYESGFVIDKFPISRPNLTFSTLTVSNMSPEDSSIYLCSVDRPSTPAHGYTFGSGTRLTVV.

The DNA for the CDR3 is TGTGCCAGTAGTATAGAGGCGACACACTATGGCTACACCTTC. Its protein product is CASSIEATHYGYTF. The chain recombines TRBV19 with TRBJ1-2; D not resolved. The CDR3 has 14 amino acids. Germline values: CDR1 LNHDA, CDR2 SQIVND (reference sequence). Between the trimmed V and J ends, which lost 0 bases and 3 bases, there was a span of 8 bases.

The chain's CDR3 is CASSELAGYNEQFF. CDR3 nucleotides: TGCGCCAGCAGTGAACTAGCGGGGTACAATGAGCAGTTCTTC. This chain connects TRBV10-2 to TRBJ2-1, with 10 nucleotides matching TRBD2. CDR3 length: 14 amino acids. V lost 3 bases to trimming and J lost 4 bases; unmatched junction nucleotides: 0. Germline V gene sequence: CDR1 WSHSY, CDR2 SAAADI.

The chain employs TRBV28 and TRBJ2-3, with D maybe TRBD2 (5 bases). Germline V CDR1 and CDR2: MDHEN, SYDVKM. The V end was cut by 6 bases, the J end by 5 bases, with 15 bases between. CDR3 size: 14 residues. CDR3 nucleotides: TGTGCCAGCAGCCTGGACCCCCGGGGAGATACGCAGTATTTT. It encodes CASSLDPRGDTQYF.

The gene calls are TRBV7-3 and TRBJ2-1, with a possible D match to TRBD1 (5 bases). Between the trimmed V and J ends, which lost 0 bases and 12 bases, there was a span of 18 bases. This CDR3 has 15 amino acids. The germline CDR1 and CDR2 sequences are SGHTA and FQGTGA. The CDR3 DNA reads as TGTGCCAGCAGCTTAACTGGGGCGCGCAATGGTTTGCAGTTCTTC. Amino acid sequence: CASSLTGARNGLQFF.

The chain joins TRBV19 to TRBJ1-1; no reliable D call. CDR3 length: 15 residues. Trimming removed 0 bases from V and 1 base from J, with 9 bases in between. The germline V gene has CDR1 LNHDA and CDR2 SQIVND (reference sequence). The CDR3 DNA reads as TGTGCCAGTAGTATAGATCTGGATGAGAACACTGAAGCTTTCTTT. Encoded protein: CASSIDLDENTEAFF.

J is TRBJ2-2 and V is TRBV11-2; the match to TRBD2 covers 8 bases. CDR1 is SGHAT and CDR2 is FQNNGV in the germline V gene. Trimming at V came to 1 base and at J to 2 bases, leaving 9 bases not matched to a gene. CDR3 size: 18 residues. The CDR3 coding sequence is TGTGCCAGCAGCTTAGTAGTGACTAGCGATCCTAACACCGGGGAGCTGTTTTTT. As protein: CASSLVVTSDPNTGELFF.

The chain uses TRBV6-1 and TRBJ2-7; no reliable D call. The CDR3 is 12 residues long. Germline V gene data show CDR1 as MNHNS and CDR2 as SASEGT. Trimming shortened V by 4 bases and J by 5 bases, and 9 bases separated the two germline ends. CDR3 in amino acids: CASSGSSNEQYF. The CDR3 bases are TGTGCCAGCAGTGGGAGTAGCAACGAGCAGTACTTC.

The chain recombines TRBV14 with TRBJ2-7; no firm D call. This CDR3 comprises 14 residues. Trimming pared 1 base from V and 0 bases from J, leaving 7 bases between. Germline values: CDR1 SGHDN, CDR2 FVKESK. CDR3 in DNA: TGTGCCAGCAGCCAAGTATGGCCCTCCTACGAGCAGTACTTC. Residues: CASSQVWPSYEQYF. Variable domain in full (rest from reference TRBV14 and TRBJ2-7): EAGVTQFPSHSVIEKGQTVTLRCDPISGHDNLYWYRRVMGKEIKFLLHFVKESKQDESGMPNNRFLAERTGGTYSTLKVQPAELEDSGVYFCASSQVWPSYEQYFGPGTRLTVT.

As regards this clone: In the same sample, other DNA sequences code for this CDR3. This sequence joins TRBV27 and TRBJ1-2, with TRBD1 matching over 7 bases. Per germline, CDR1 MNHEY and CDR2 SMNVEV (reference sequence). The CDR3 loop spans 13 amino acids. Trimming cost V 3 bases and J 3 bases; bases outside gene matches: 1. DNA of the CDR3: TGTGCCAGCAGTTTGGGACAGTACTATGGCTACACCTTC. Residues: CASSLGQYYGYTF.

The count of this clone is one. This sample includes further DNA sequences coding for the same CDR3. The gene calls are TRBV5-6 and TRBJ2-2; D remains unclear. The CDR3 totals 13 residues. The germline V gene encodes CDR1 SGHDT and CDR2 YYEEEE. V gave up 2 bases and J gave up 6 bases, with 8 bases separating them. Here the CDR3 reads CASSFGAPGELFF. CDR3 bases: TGTGCCAGCAGCTTCGGAGCTCCCGGGGAGCTGTTTTTT.

This rearrangement joins TRBV28 to TRBJ2-7, with a weak D call TRBD1 (6 bases). The CDR3 is 15 residues long. Looked up from germline, CDR1 is MDHEN and CDR2 is SYDVKM. The germline V and J ends were trimmed by 7 bases and 0 bases, with 16 bases remaining between them. In DNA form, the CDR3 reads TGTGCCAGCACCCGACTGGACAGCAGCTCCTACGAGCAGTACTTC. It is translated as CASTRLDSSSYEQYF. Filled out from reference TRBV28 and TRBJ2-7, the complete variable domain reads DVKVTQSSRYLVKRTGEKVFLECVQDMDHENMFWYRQDPGLGLRLIYFSYDVKMKEKGDIPEGYSVSREKKERFSLILESASTNQTSMYLCASTRLDSSSYEQYFGPGTRLTVT.

V is TRBV4-1 and J is TRBJ2-3; no clear D. CDR1 and CDR2 from the germline V gene are MGHRA and YSYEKL. Trimming took 0 bases from V and 2 from J, leaving 6 bases between them. This CDR3 spans 14 amino acids. The chain's CDR3 is CASSQEFHTDTQYF. DNA of the CDR3: TGCGCCAGCAGCCAAGAGTTCCACACAGATACGCAGTATTTT.

Concerning this clone: This specimen includes other DNA sequences encoding the same CDR3. The chain couples TRBV18 to TRBJ1-3; the D gene is possibly TRBD1 (6 bases). The germline V and J ends were trimmed by 3 bases and 2 bases, with 8 bases remaining between them. The germline gives CDR1 KGHSH, CDR2 LQKENI. The CDR3 has 14 amino acids. The CDR3, as DNA: TGTGCCAGCTCACCCGGGACAACTGGAAACACCATATATTTT. The encoded protein is CASSPGTTGNTIYF.

The chain carries TRBV28 and TRBJ1-5; D might be TRBD1 (5 bases). Germline V gene data show CDR1 as MDHEN and CDR2 as SYDVKM. Trimming shortened V by 5 bases and J by 3 bases, and 11 bases separated the two germline ends. The CDR3 totals 14 residues. CDR3 region: CASSPDSFNQPQHF. The CDR3 coding sequence is TGTGCCAGCAGTCCCGACAGCTTCAATCAGCCCCAGCATTTT.

The CDR3 loop is CASRIGAGSYNEQFF. The DNA of the CDR3 is TGTGCCAGCAGAATAGGAGCGGGAAGCTACAATGAGCAGTTCTTC. The chain uses TRBV28 and TRBJ2-1, with 7 bases fitting TRBD2. V dropped 6 bases and J dropped 3; count of bases not matched to a gene: 8. The germline V gene encodes CDR1 MDHEN and CDR2 SYDVKM. The CDR3 contains 15 residues.

The rearrangement joins TRBV5-4 to TRBJ1-1, with D tentatively TRBD1 (6 bases). In germline, CDR1 is SGHNT, CDR2 YYREEE (reference sequence). The CDR3 length is 13 residues. V was pared by 10 bases and J by 3 bases, with 16 bases between. The CDR3 DNA is TGTGCCTCTGATCGGGGGCCCGACACTGAAGCTTTCTTT. This encodes CASDRGPDTEAFF. Together with reference TRBV5-4 and TRBJ1-1, the CDR3 gives the full variable domain: ETGVTQSPTHLIKTRGQQVTLRCSSQSGHNTVSWYQQALGQGPQFIFQYYREEENGRGNFPPRFSGLQFPNYSSELNVNALELDDSALYLCASDRGPDTEAFFGQGTRLTVV.